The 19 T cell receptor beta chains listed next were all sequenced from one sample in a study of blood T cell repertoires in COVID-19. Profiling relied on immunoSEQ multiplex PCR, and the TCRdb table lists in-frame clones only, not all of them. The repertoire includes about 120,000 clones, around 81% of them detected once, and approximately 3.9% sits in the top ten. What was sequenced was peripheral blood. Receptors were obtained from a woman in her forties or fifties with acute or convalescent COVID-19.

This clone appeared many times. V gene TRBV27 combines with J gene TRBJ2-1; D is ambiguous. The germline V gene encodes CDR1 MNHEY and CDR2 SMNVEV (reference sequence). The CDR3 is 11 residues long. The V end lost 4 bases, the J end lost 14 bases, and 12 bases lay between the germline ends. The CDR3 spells CASSYELGEFF. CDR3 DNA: TGTGCCAGCAGTTACGAGCTCGGAGAGTTCTTC.

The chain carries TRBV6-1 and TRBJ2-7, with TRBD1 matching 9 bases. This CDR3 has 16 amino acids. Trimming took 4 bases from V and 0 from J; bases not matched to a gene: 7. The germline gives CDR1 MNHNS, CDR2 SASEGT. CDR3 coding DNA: TGTGCCAGCAGTGTAGGGACAGGGCTCTTCTCCTACGAGCAGTACTTC. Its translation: CASSVGTGLFSYEQYF.

The CDR3 region is CASSFDRGNQPQHF. The CDR3 region has the DNA TGTGCCAGCAGCTTTGACAGGGGGAATCAGCCCCAGCATTTT. This chain uses TRBV7-8 with TRBJ1-5; 9 bases map to TRBD1. In germline, CDR1 is SGHVS, CDR2 FQNEAQ. This CDR3 is built from 14 residues. After removal of 3 bases from V and 4 bases from J, the junction contained 1 base not matched to a gene.

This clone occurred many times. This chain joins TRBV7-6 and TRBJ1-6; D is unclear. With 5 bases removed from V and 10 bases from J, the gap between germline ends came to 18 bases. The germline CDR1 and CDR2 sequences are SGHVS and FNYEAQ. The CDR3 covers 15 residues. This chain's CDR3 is CASSQDSGEGSPLHF. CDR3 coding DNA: TGTGCCAGCAGCCAGGATTCTGGCGAGGGATCACCCCTCCACTTT.

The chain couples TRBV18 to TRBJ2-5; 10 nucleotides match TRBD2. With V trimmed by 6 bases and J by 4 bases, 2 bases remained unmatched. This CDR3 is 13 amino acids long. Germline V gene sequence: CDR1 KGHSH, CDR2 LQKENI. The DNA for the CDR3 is TGTGCCAGCTCTTCTAGCGGGGGAGAGACCCAGTACTTC. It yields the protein CASSSSGGETQYF.

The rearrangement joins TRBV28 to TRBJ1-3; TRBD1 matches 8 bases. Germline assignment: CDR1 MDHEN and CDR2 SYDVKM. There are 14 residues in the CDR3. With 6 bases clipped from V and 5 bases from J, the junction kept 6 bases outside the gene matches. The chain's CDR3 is CASRSGQARNTIYF. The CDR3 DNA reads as TGTGCCAGCAGATCGGGACAGGCCAGAAACACCATATATTTT.

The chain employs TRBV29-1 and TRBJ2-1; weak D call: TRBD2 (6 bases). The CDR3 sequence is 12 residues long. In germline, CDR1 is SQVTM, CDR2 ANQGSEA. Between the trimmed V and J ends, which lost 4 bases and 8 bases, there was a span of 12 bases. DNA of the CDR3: TGCAGCGTTGTGGGAGGAGGGTATGAGCAGTTCTTC. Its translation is CSVVGGGYEQFF.

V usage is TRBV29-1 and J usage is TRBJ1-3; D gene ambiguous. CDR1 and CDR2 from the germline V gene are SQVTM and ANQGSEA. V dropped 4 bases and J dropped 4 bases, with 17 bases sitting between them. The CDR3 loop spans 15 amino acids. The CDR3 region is CSVVAPYLSGNTIYF. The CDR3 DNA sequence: TGCAGCGTTGTTGCGCCTTACTTGAGCGGAAACACCATATATTTT.

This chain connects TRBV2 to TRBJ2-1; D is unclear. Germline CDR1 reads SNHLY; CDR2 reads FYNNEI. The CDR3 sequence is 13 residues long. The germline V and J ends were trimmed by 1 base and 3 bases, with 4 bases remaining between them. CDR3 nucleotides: TGTGCCAGCAGTGAAGTAGTCTACAATGAGCAGTTCTTC. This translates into CASSEVVYNEQFF. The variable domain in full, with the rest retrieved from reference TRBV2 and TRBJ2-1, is EPEVTQTPSHQVTQMGQEVILRCVPISNHLYFYWYRQILGQKVEFLVSFYNNEISEKSEIFDDQFSVERPDGSNFTLKIRSTKLEDSAMYFCASSEVVYNEQFFGPGTRLTVL.

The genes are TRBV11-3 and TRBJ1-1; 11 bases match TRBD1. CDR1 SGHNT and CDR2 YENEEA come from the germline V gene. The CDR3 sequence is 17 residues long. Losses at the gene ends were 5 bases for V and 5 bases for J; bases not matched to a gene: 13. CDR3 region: CASSPSPGQGVYTEAFF. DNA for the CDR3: TGTGCCAGCAGCCCCTCACCGGGACAGGGGGTATATACTGAAGCTTTCTTT.

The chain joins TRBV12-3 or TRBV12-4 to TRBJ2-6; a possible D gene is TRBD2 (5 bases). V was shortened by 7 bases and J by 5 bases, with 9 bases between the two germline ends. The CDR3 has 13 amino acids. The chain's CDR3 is CASIEGRANVLTF. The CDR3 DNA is TGTGCCAGCATCGAGGGTAGGGCCAACGTCCTGACTTTC.

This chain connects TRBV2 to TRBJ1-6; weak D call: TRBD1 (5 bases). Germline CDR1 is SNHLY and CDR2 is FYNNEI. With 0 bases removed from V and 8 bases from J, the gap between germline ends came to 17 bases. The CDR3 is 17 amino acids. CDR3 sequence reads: CASSEAGGAGSYSPLHF. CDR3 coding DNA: TGTGCCAGCAGTGAAGCTGGAGGGGCCGGATCCTATTCACCCCTCCACTTT.

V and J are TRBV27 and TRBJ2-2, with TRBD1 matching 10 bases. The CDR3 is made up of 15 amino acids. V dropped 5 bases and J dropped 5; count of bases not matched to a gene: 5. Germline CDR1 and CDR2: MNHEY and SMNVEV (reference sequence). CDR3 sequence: CASSPGQGQTGELFF. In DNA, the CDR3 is TGTGCCAGCAGTCCGGGACAGGGGCAGACCGGGGAGCTGTTTTTT.

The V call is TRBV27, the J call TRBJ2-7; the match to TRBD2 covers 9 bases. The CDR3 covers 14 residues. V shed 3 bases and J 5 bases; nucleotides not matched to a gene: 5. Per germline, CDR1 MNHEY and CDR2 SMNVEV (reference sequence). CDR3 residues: CASSFRRGGHEQYF. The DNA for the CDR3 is TGTGCCAGCAGTTTCAGGCGGGGGGGCCACGAGCAGTACTTC.

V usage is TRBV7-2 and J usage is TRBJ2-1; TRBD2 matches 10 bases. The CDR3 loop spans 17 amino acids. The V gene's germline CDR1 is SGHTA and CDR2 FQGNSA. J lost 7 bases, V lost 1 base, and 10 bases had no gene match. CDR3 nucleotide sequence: TGTGCCAGCAGCTTAGTTTCCAGCGGGGGGGGTAGGAATGAGCAGTTCTTC. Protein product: CASSLVSSGGGRNEQFF.

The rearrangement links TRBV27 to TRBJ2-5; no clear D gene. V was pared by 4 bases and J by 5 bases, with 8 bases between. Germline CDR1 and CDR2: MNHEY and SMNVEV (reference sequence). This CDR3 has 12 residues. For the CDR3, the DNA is TGTGCCAGCAGTTCTGTCGGGGAGACCCAGTACTTC. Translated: CASSSVGETQYF.

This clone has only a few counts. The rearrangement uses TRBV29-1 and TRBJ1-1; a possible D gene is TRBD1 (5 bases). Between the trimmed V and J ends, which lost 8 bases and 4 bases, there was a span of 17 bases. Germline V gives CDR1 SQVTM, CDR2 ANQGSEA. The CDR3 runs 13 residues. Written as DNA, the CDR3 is TGCAGCACCCTGCGGGGGGGGAGCACTGAAGCTTTCTTT. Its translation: CSTLRGGSTEAFF. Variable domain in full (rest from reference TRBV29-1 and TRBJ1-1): SAVISQKPSRDICQRGTSLTIQCQVDSQVTMMFWYRQQPGQSLTLIATANQGSEATYESGFVIDKFPISRPNLTFSTLTVSNMSPEDSSIYLCSTLRGGSTEAFFGQGTRLTVV.

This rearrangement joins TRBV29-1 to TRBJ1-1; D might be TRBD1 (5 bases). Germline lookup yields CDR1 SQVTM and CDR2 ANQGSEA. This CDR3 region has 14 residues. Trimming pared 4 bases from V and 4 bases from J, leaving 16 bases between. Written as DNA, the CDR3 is TGCAGCGTTGTCGGGGGAACTGGGAGCACTGAAGCTTTCTTT. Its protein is CSVVGGTGSTEAFF.

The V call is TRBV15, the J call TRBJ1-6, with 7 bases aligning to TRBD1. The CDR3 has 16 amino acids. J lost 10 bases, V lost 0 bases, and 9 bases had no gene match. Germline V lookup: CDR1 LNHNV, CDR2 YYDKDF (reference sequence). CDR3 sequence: CATSRDRGQGFSPLHF. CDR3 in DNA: TGTGCCACCAGCAGAGATAGGGGGCAGGGTTTCTCACCCCTCCACTTT.